The 13 T cell receptor beta chains below all came from one sample that was sequenced in a study of blood T cell repertoires in COVID-19. Produced via immunoSEQ multiplex PCR; TCRdb's table is partial and in-frame only. Of fewer than 150,000 clones listed, about 90% are singletons. Sequencing was performed on peripheral blood. Receptor source: a woman aged 45-59 years who had recovered from COVID-19.

The chain uses TRBV5-5 and TRBJ2-3; D possibly corresponds to TRBD2 (5 bases). Germline lookup yields CDR1 SGHKS and CDR2 YYEKEE (reference sequence). CDR3 length: 16 residues. Trimming removed 0 bases at V and 3 bases at J, with 14 bases between. CDR3 in amino acids: CASSLGASLSTDTQYF. DNA of the CDR3: TGTGCCAGCAGCTTGGGAGCTAGCTTATCGACAGATACGCAGTATTTT.

The chain combines TRBV19 with TRBJ1-3; D ambiguous. Trimming stripped 3 bases from V and 9 bases from J, with 18 bases between. Germline CDR1 and CDR2: LNHDA and SQIVND (reference sequence). The CDR3 runs 15 residues. The CDR3: CASSMSMRTLITIYF. The DNA of the CDR3 is TGTGCCAGTAGTATGTCAATGAGGACTTTGATCACCATATATTTT.

The V call is TRBV10-3, the J call TRBJ2-7; D remains ambiguous. The germline V gene has CDR1 ENHRY and CDR2 SYGVKD. V dropped 6 bases and J dropped 0 bases, with 12 bases sitting between them. CDR3 size: 14 residues. The CDR3 here is CAIRDTEDSYEQYF. CDR3 nucleotides: TGTGCCATCAGGGATACTGAGGACTCCTACGAGCAGTACTTC.

Comments on this clone: The same CDR3 can be traced to other DNA sequences in this sample. J is TRBJ1-5 and V is TRBV19, with a tentative D call TRBD1 (5 bases). Trimming shortened V by 3 bases and J by 6 bases, and 12 bases separated the two germline ends. Germline lookup yields CDR1 LNHDA and CDR2 SQIVND (reference sequence). This CDR3 has 14 residues. CDR3 residues: CASSINRGGQPQHF. The CDR3, as DNA: TGTGCCAGTAGTATCAATAGGGGAGGTCAGCCCCAGCATTTT.

The chain combines TRBV12-3 or TRBV12-4 with TRBJ2-1; D is uncertain. The CDR3 contains 13 residues. Trimming removed 1 base from V and 3 bases from J, with 4 bases in between. The CDR3 here is CASSLDYYNEQFF. The CDR3 DNA reads TGTGCCAGCAGTTTAGACTACTACAATGAGCAGTTCTTC.

The chain is built from TRBV29-1 and TRBJ1-2, with 7 bases that match TRBD1. The germline V gene has CDR1 SQVTM and CDR2 ANQGSEA. This CDR3 contains 13 residues. V was pared by 7 bases and J by 8 bases, with 13 bases of the junction left unmatched. Here the CDR3 reads CSANTREGAGYTF. For the CDR3, the DNA is TGCAGCGCCAACACCCGGGAGGGGGCAGGCTACACCTTC.

This chain uses TRBV6-4 with TRBJ1-6; TRBD1 is a possible D gene (5 bases). The CDR3 covers 17 residues. Germline V gene sequence: CDR1 MRHNA, CDR2 SNTAGT. The germline V and J ends were trimmed by 2 bases and 7 bases, with 18 bases remaining between them. The CDR3 region is CASSDRERNPGNSPLHF. CDR3 sequence (DNA): TGTGCCAGCAGTGACAGGGAACGAAACCCAGGGAATTCACCCCTCCACTTT.

The V call is TRBV28, the J call TRBJ2-3, with TRBD1 matching over 11 bases. CDR1 is MDHEN, CDR2 SYDVKM, per germline. The V segment lost 5 bases and the J segment 4 bases; nucleotides outside the gene matches: 5. There are 15 residues in the CDR3. The CDR3, as DNA: TGTGCCAGCAGTCCCCCGGGACAGGGGGCAGATACGCAGTATTTT. Translated, it gives CASSPPGQGADTQYF.

The V gene is TRBV5-1, the J gene TRBJ2-2, with D perhaps matching TRBD1 (7 bases). CDR3 size: 14 residues. Germline V gene sequence: CDR1 SGHRS, CDR2 YFSETQ. V was pared by 6 bases and J by 5 bases, with 14 bases between. The CDR3 loop reads CASTARGETGELFF. CDR3 DNA sequence: TGCGCCAGCACGGCCAGGGGGGAAACCGGGGAGCTGTTTTTT.

The V call is TRBV12-2, the J call TRBJ2-7; TRBD2 is taken as the D call from the table, unchecked against the DNA. TRBV12-2 is a pseudogene segment. This CDR3 has 16 residues. The CDR3 spells CASRLVSGASNYEQYF. For the CDR3, the DNA is TGTGCAAGTCGCTTAGTTAGCGGGGCTTCTAACTACGAGCAGTACTTC.

This clone was found a few times. This rearrangement joins TRBV21-1 to TRBJ2-5; the table gives TRBD1 as D, unverified against the DNA. TRBV21-1 is a listed pseudogene. The CDR3 totals 18 residues. The CDR3 DNA follows: TGTGCCAGCAGCCCTGAGGGACAGGGGAAGGGGTGGAAAGAGACCCAGTACTTC. Translated, it gives CASSPEGQGKGWKETQYF.

This chain uses TRBV11-2 with TRBJ2-2; 7 nucleotides match TRBD2. Germline CDR1 is SGHAT and CDR2 is FQNNGV. With V trimmed by 5 bases and J by 4 bases, 13 bases remained unmatched. This CDR3 has 17 amino acids. CDR3 coding DNA: TGTGCCAGCAGCCTCCACTCCGGGGGGTGGGGCACCGGGGAGCTGTTTTTT. Translating gives CASSLHSGGWGTGELFF.

The chain joins TRBV18 to TRBJ1-1, with 8 bases fitting TRBD1. Germline assignment: CDR1 KGHSH and CDR2 LQKENI. Trimming removed 4 bases from V and 5 bases from J; junction bases left unmatched: 6. The length of the CDR3 is 14 residues. The CDR3, as DNA: TGTGCCAGCTCACGGGGACAGGAAAAAACTGAAGCTTTCTTT. Translating it yields CASSRGQEKTEAFF.